This T cell receptor beta chain was documented in a study of blood T cell repertoires in COVID-19. Study-level background: Acute and convalescent COVID-19 samples came from the United States, Italy and Spain. The cDNA or gDNA used as material had been derived from T cells, B-cell-depleted T cells, or PBMCs.

Authors' processing steps: Reference gene primers were amplified, and this amplification served to estimate nucleated cell counts. Sequencing used immunoSEQ multiplex PCR; TCRdb keeps in-frame clones, though not all of them. From that table come the V and J calls and clone size; the DNA was used to work out D and trimming. The table shows approximately 500,000 clones, with approximately 91% occurring only once. The trim removed 2 bases at V and 4 bases at J, leaving 7 bases unmatched. This CDR3 comprises 15 residues. Per the germline V gene, CDR1 is MNHEY and CDR2 is SVGAGI. Enrollment of patients from Seattle took place during active infection, with longitudinal follow-up.

The TCR was taken from a woman aged 45-60 years with COVID-19, enrolled during active disease. The sequenced material came from peripheral blood. J is TRBJ2-5 and V is TRBV6-5; 7 bases agree with TRBD2. The CDR3 loop is CASSYRGGGRETQYF. Here the CDR3 DNA reads TGTGCCAGCAGTTACCGTGGGGGGGGAAGAGAGACCCAGTACTTC.